The 5 T cell receptor beta chains in this list originate from one sample, sequenced in a study of response to subunit inactivated influenza vaccine. Using its own MiXCR run on the RT-PCR reads, TCRdb lists one record per CDR3 protein. The sample shows over 650,000 distinct CDR3 sequences, approximately 18% of them seen only once. The specimen comprised PBMCs from blood, sampled more than 4 days after vaccination. The receptor set was obtained from a man between 45 and 60 years old who received an inactivated influenza vaccine.

In this sample, this clonotype turned up a few times. The chain joins TRBV7-8 to TRBJ2-3, with 10 bases matching TRBD2. There are 15 residues in the CDR3. Looked up from germline, CDR1 is SGHVS and CDR2 is FQNEAQ. The trim removed 3 bases at V and 6 bases at J, leaving 6 bases unmatched. This CDR3 is CASSFGSGGPDTQYF. In nucleotides, the CDR3 is TGTGCCAGCAGCTTTGGTAGCGGGGGGCCGGATACGCAGTATTTT. Using reference TRBV7-8 and TRBJ2-3 for the parts outside the CDR3, the full variable domain is GAGVSQSPRYKVAKRGQDVALRCDPISGHVSLFWYQQALGQGPEFLTYFQNEAQLDKSGLPSDRFFAERPEGSVSTLKIQRTQQEDSAVYLCASSFGSGGPDTQYFGPGTRLTVL.

This clonotype was detected once. This chain links TRBV6-1 with TRBJ2-2, with 9 bases matching TRBD1. The CDR3 is 14 amino acids. Germline CDR1 is MNHNS and CDR2 is SASEGT. With 7 bases clipped from V and 7 bases from J, the junction kept 7 bases outside the gene matches. CDR3: CASNRDREVGELFF. In DNA, the CDR3 is TGTGCCAGCAACCGGGACAGGGAGGTCGGGGAGCTGTTTTTT.

This clonotype was seen a handful of times. This sequence joins TRBV10-3 and TRBJ1-5; 8 bases line up with TRBD1. V was clipped by 4 bases and J by 3 bases; unmatched bases: 5. The germline CDR1 and CDR2 sequences are ENHRY and SYGVKD. This CDR3 comprises 15 residues. The CDR3 is CAISAGGNTNQPQHF. The DNA for the CDR3 is TGTGCCATCAGTGCAGGGGGCAACACCAATCAGCCCCAGCATTTT.

This clonotype has just a few counts. The rearrangement links TRBV5-1 to TRBJ1-5; maybe TRBD1 (5 bases). V lost 1 base to trimming and J lost 0 bases, with 20 bases between them. Germline values: CDR1 SGHRS, CDR2 YFSETQ. The CDR3 loop spans 19 amino acids. The CDR3 region is CASSLWGTEASYSNQPQHF. In nucleotides, the CDR3 is TGCGCCAGCAGCTTGTGGGGGACGGAAGCCAGTTATAGCAATCAGCCCCAGCATTTT. The full variable domain, its missing parts supplied by reference TRBV5-1 and TRBJ1-5, is KAGVTQTPRYLIKTRGQQVTLSCSPISGHRSVSWYQQTPGQGLQFLFEYFSETQRNKGNFPGRFSGRQFSNSRSEMNVSTLELGDSALYLCASSLWGTEASYSNQPQHFGDGTRLSIL.

This chain's CDR3 is CASSPLAGGATGELFF. DNA of the CDR3: TGTGCCAGCAGCCCTTTAGCGGGAGGGGCTACCGGGGAGCTGTTTTTT. This rearrangement joins TRBV7-6 to TRBJ2-2; 11 bases are shared with TRBD2. The CDR3 loop spans 16 amino acids. V lost 5 bases to trimming and J lost 5 bases; unmatched junction nucleotides: 7. The germline CDR1 and CDR2 sequences are SGHVS and FNYEAQ.